A single sample is the source of the 2 T cell receptor beta chains below, sequenced in a study of blood T cell repertoires in COVID-19. Measured with immunoSEQ multiplex PCR; TCRdb has only the in-frame clones, and not every one. The sample carries about 44,000 clones, 82% recorded once. The specimen was peripheral blood. The receptor set was obtained from a woman in her 70s with acute or convalescent COVID-19.

The V call is TRBV9, the J call TRBJ2-1; 8 bases agree with TRBD2. Trimming at V came to 0 bases and at J to 2 bases, leaving 1 base not matched to a gene. The CDR3 totals 15 residues. CDR1 and CDR2 from the germline V gene are SGDLS and YYNGEE. The CDR3 region has the DNA TGTGCCAGCAGCGTAGGTAGCGGGGCCTACAATGAGCAGTTCTTC. This translates into CASSVGSGAYNEQFF.

V and J are TRBV6-5 and TRBJ1-6; D possibly corresponds to TRBD1 (5 bases). Germline CDR1 is MNHEY and CDR2 is SVGAGI. V gave up 7 bases and J gave up 7 bases, with 17 bases separating them. This CDR3 contains 15 residues. Here the CDR3 reads CASKRDRTQNSPLHF. The CDR3, as DNA: TGTGCCAGCAAGCGCGACAGAACCCAAAATTCACCCCTCCACTTT.